The clone carrying this T cell receptor (beta chain) showed up just a few times. 13 Jbeta primers and 60 Vbeta primers were used for the PCR. Sequencing was performed with immunoSEQ multiplex PCR; in TCRdb, only in-frame clones are kept and a portion is missing. The repertoire consists of 90,000 to 120,000 clones, with about 9.5% occurring once and the leading ten covering 5% to 6.5%. These data are taken from a study of cytomegalovirus exposure and HLA in healthy donors. Germline V gives CDR1 SNHLY, CDR2 FYNNEI. This CDR3 contains 13 residues. Between the trimmed V and J ends, which lost 6 bases and 0 bases, there was a span of 9 bases.

The sequence derives from a man aged 35-49 years in good health and CMV-seropositive. The chain couples TRBV2 to TRBJ2-7, with D unclear. What was sequenced was PBMCs. CDR3 nucleotide sequence: TGTGCCAGCAGCCCGACATTCTCCTACGAGCAGTACTTC. Translating gives CASSPTFSYEQYF.